The 6 T cell receptor beta chains presented below share a single source sample, sequenced in a study of blood T cell repertoires in COVID-19. Method: immunoSEQ multiplex PCR; TCRdb's copy keeps in-frame clones and lacks some. The repertoire has around 190,000 clones, 75% to 85% of them found once; the top ten carry less than 2%. The sequenced sample consisted of peripheral blood. The receptors derive from a human donor in a cohort sampled during active COVID-19.

The chain couples TRBV4-1 to TRBJ2-7; D gene uncertain. The CDR3 loop spans 15 amino acids. From germline, CDR1 is MGHRA and CDR2 YSYEKL. With 1 base removed from V and 4 bases from J, the gap between germline ends came to 14 bases. CDR3 nucleotides: TGCGCCAGCAGCCAAGGACGTGGGCTTGATTACGAGCAGTACTTC. It encodes CASSQGRGLDYEQYF.

CDR3 DNA sequence: TGTGCCAGCAGCGTTTCCCAACGGGTCTCAACTAATGAAAAACTGTTTTTT. Translated: CASSVSQRVSTNEKLFF. This rearrangement joins TRBV9 to TRBJ1-4; D is uncertain. The CDR3 extends over 17 amino acids. From germline, CDR1 is SGDLS and CDR2 YYNGEE. Trimming removed 2 bases at V and 0 bases at J, with 14 bases between.

The chain has TRBV9 and TRBJ2-5, with D possibly TRBD2 on 6 matching bases. Germline V gene data show CDR1 as SGDLS and CDR2 as YYNGEE. V was clipped by 0 bases and J by 1 base, with 10 bases between them. This CDR3 region has 15 residues. DNA for the CDR3: TGTGCCAGCAGCGTAGGGGTTAGCGGCCAAGAGACCCAGTACTTC. As protein: CASSVGVSGQETQYF.

V is TRBV7-8 and J is TRBJ2-1; TRBD2 matches at 8 bases. V was pared by 4 bases and J by 0 bases, with 8 bases of the junction left unmatched. CDR3 length equals 17 residues. Germline lookup yields CDR1 SGHVS and CDR2 FQNEAQ. The CDR3 loop reads CASSSLAVMSSYNEQFF. The CDR3 bases are TGTGCCAGCAGCTCACTAGCGGTAATGAGCTCCTACAATGAGCAGTTCTTC. The whole variable domain, filled in from reference TRBV7-8 and TRBJ2-1, reads GAGVSQSPRYKVAKRGQDVALRCDPISGHVSLFWYQQALGQGPEFLTYFQNEAQLDKSGLPSDRFFAERPEGSVSTLKIQRTQQEDSAVYLCASSSLAVMSSYNEQFFGPGTRLTVL.

The chain uses TRBV11-3 and TRBJ1-2; D is undetermined. The V gene's germline CDR1 is SGHNT and CDR2 YENEEA. There are 12 residues in the CDR3. V shed 1 base and J shed 5 bases, with 5 bases lying between them. DNA for the CDR3: TGTGCCAGCAGCTTAGGAGGGTATGGCTACACCTTC. Residues: CASSLGGYGYTF.

This clone was counted once. The chain couples TRBV24-1 to TRBJ2-6, with D tentatively TRBD1 (5 bases). The germline gives CDR1 KGHDR, CDR2 SFDVKD. The germline V and J ends were trimmed by 2 bases and 2 bases, with 6 bases remaining between them. The CDR3 is 15 amino acids. DNA for the CDR3: TGTGCCACCAGTGATTCCAGGGCTGGGGCCAACGTCCTGACTTTC. Its protein is CATSDSRAGANVLTF.